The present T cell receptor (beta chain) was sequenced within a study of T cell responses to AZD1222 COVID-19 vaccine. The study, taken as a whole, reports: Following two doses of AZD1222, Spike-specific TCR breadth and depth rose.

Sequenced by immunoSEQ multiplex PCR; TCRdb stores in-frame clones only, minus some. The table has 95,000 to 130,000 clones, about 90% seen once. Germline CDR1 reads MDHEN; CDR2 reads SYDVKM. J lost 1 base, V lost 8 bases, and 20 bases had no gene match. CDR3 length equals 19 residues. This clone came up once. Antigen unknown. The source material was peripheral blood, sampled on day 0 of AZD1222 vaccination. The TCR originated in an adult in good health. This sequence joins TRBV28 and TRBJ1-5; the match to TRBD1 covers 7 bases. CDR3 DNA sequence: TGTGCCAGCGGTGCCTTGGGAGGGGGCGGCCATTGGAGCAATCAGCCCCAGCATTTT. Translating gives CASGALGGGGHWSNQPQHF.